Presented here are 7 T cell receptor beta chains from one specimen sequenced in a study of technical replicates of blood from several donors. The data were produced by immunoSEQ multiplex PCR, yet TCRdb's version contains in-frame clones alone and is incomplete. The sample lists 95,000 to 100,000 clones, roughly 95% occurring once. The sample taken for sequencing was T cells isolated from PBMCs. Receptors originate from a human donor in good health.

This chain joins TRBV15 and TRBJ2-7; D may be TRBD1 (6 bases). The V and J ends lost 1 base and 0 bases respectively, with 16 bases between them. This CDR3 has 17 amino acids. From germline, CDR1 is LNHNV and CDR2 YYDKDF (reference sequence). This chain's CDR3 is CATSRGFSLQGSYEQYF. The CDR3 DNA reads TGTGCCACCAGCAGAGGCTTCTCCCTACAGGGCTCCTACGAGCAGTACTTC.

This clone has a single count. This chain links TRBV4-1 with TRBJ2-7; unclear D gene. The V end lost 4 bases, the J end lost 1 base, and 5 bases lay between the germline ends. The CDR3 sequence is 12 residues long. Germline V CDR1 and CDR2: MGHRA, YSYEKL. The CDR3 protein is CASSLTSYEQYF. The DNA of the CDR3 is TGCGCCAGCAGCCTAACTTCCTACGAGCAGTACTTC.

The chain employs TRBV27 and TRBJ1-5; TRBD1 might be the D (6 bases). Trimming stripped 2 bases from V and 5 bases from J, with 13 bases between. Germline lookup yields CDR1 MNHEY and CDR2 SMNVEV (reference sequence). The CDR3 extends over 15 amino acids. CDR3 sequence reads: CASSLMGKGDQPQHF. CDR3 in DNA: TGTGCCAGCAGTTTAATGGGGAAGGGGGATCAGCCCCAGCATTTT.

The rearrangement joins TRBV2 to TRBJ1-5; no clear D gene. The CDR3 loop spans 13 amino acids. Trimming shortened V by 7 bases and J by 7 bases, and 14 bases separated the two germline ends. The germline gives CDR1 SNHLY, CDR2 FYNNEI. CDR3 amino acids: CASTKEGYQPQHF. For the CDR3, the DNA is TGTGCCAGCACCAAAGAGGGTTACCAGCCCCAGCATTTT.

This clone has a single count. This chain connects TRBV11-2 to TRBJ1-2; 10 bases map to TRBD1. The germline V gene has CDR1 SGHAT and CDR2 FQNNGV. V was clipped by 1 base and J by 3 bases; unmatched bases: 5. The CDR3 has 16 amino acids. The CDR3, as DNA: TGTGCCAGCAGCTTAGGGGACAGGGGAGGGGACTATGGCTACACCTTC. Its protein is CASSLGDRGGDYGYTF. The full variable domain, in which reference TRBV11-2 and TRBJ1-2 provide the parts outside the CDR3, is EAGVAQSPRYKIIEKRQSVAFWCNPISGHATLYWYQQILGQGPKLLIQFQNNGVVDDSQLPKDRFSAERLKGVDSTLKIQPAKLEDSAVYLCASSLGDRGGDYGYTFGSGTRLTVV.

The chain carries TRBV15 and TRBJ2-3; TRBD1 matches 7 bases. Germline V gene lookup returns CDR1 LNHNV and CDR2 YYDKDF (reference sequence). Unmatched junction bases numbered 9, after V lost 0 bases and J lost 3 bases. The CDR3 runs to 17 residues. The CDR3 spells CATSRDWDRGPTDTQYF. In DNA form, the CDR3 reads TGTGCCACCAGCAGAGATTGGGACAGAGGTCCAACAGATACGCAGTATTTT.

This sequence joins TRBV4-1 and TRBJ1-1; tentatively, D is TRBD1 (5 bases). The length of the CDR3 is 14 residues. Germline V gene lookup returns CDR1 MGHRA and CDR2 YSYEKL. V was pared by 1 base and J by 1 base, with 7 bases between. CDR3 DNA: TGCGCCAGCAGCCAAGGGACACCGAACACTGAAGCTTTCTTT. Translated: CASSQGTPNTEAFF.